Below are 32 T cell receptor beta chains sequenced from a single sample in a study of molecular identifiers for immune sequencing clone quantification. TCRdb recomputed calls from the PCR reads with MiXCR, one row per CDR3 protein. The data contain about 630,000 distinct CDR3 sequences, 25% of them seen just once; the ten biggest clones take up 0.78%. Sequenced material: naive CD8+ T cells from blood, with Jurkat cell RNA spiked in. Subset noted: FACS-sorted CD8+CD4-CCR7+CD45RA+ naive T cells. The origin of the receptors is a human donor in good health. Some libraries in this study had Jurkat cell RNA spiked in.

With respect to this clonotype: A much larger clone lies a single base off, so this may be a read error. The chain joins TRBV24-1 to TRBJ2-2; D not certain. The CDR3 has 12 amino acids. Germline values: CDR1 KGHDR, CDR2 SFDVKD. DNA of the CDR3: TGTGTCACCAGTGAATACACCGGGGAGCTGTTTTTT. This sequence encodes CVTSEYTGELFF.

This sequence joins TRBV7-3 and TRBJ2-7, with D perhaps TRBD1 or TRBD2 (5 bases each). V was shortened by 5 bases and J by 2 bases, with 16 bases between the two germline ends. Germline assignment: CDR1 SGHTA and CDR2 FQGTGA. The CDR3 totals 15 residues. CDR3 DNA: TGTGCCAGCAGCCAAGGGGTAGCGCCTACCTACGAGCAGTACTTC. It yields the protein CASSQGVAPTYEQYF.

This chain joins TRBV27 and TRBJ2-1; 10 bases map to TRBD2. The germline CDR1 and CDR2 sequences are MNHEY and SMNVEV (reference sequence). The trim removed 5 bases at V and 5 bases at J, leaving 6 bases unmatched. This CDR3 has 15 amino acids. Here the CDR3 reads CASSPGTSDHNEQFF. CDR3 in DNA: TGTGCCAGCAGTCCCGGGACTAGCGACCACAATGAGCAGTTCTTC.

This clonotype was picked up many times. This chain links TRBV29-1 with TRBJ2-5, with 11 bases identical to TRBD1. This CDR3 is 15 amino acids long. CDR1 and CDR2 from the germline V gene are SQVTM and ANQGSEA. Trimming cost V 3 bases and J 4 bases; bases outside gene matches: 7. The CDR3 protein is CSVDTGTGGLETQYF. DNA for the CDR3: TGCAGCGTTGACACCGGGACAGGGGGTTTAGAGACCCAGTACTTC.

This clonotype has a count of ten or more. The CDR3 DNA sequence: TGCGCCAGCAGCTTCGGGGGGGCAGCGAAAGAAGAGACCCAGTACTTC. This sequence encodes CASSFGGAAKEETQYF. The genes are TRBV5-1 and TRBJ2-5, with 8 bases matching TRBD2. Germline lookup yields CDR1 SGHRS and CDR2 YFSETQ. The length of the CDR3 is 16 residues. Losses at the gene ends were 2 bases for V and 3 bases for J; bases not matched to a gene: 9.

This clonotype was observed a handful of times. The chain has TRBV5-8 and TRBJ2-7; 8 bases fit TRBD1. This CDR3 has 15 residues. Trimming removed 4 bases from V and 4 bases from J; junction bases left unmatched: 10. CDR1 is SGHTS and CDR2 is YDEGEE in the germline V gene. CDR3 nucleotides: TGTGCCAGCAGCCGAACAGGGGGTTTATCATACGAGCAGTACTTC. This gives the protein CASSRTGGLSYEQYF.

Notes on this clonotype: A much larger clone differs by one base, so this may be a read error. This chain uses TRBV4-3 with TRBJ1-4; D is uncertain. CDR1 and CDR2 from the germline V gene are LGHNA and YSLEER. This CDR3 has 14 amino acids. The CDR3 nucleotides read TGCGCCAGCAGCCAAGTTTGGTCTAATGAAGAACTGTTTTTT. Translated, it gives CASSQVWSNEELFF.

This clonotype showed up many times. The chain uses TRBV28 and TRBJ2-2; 7 positions agree with TRBD2. Germline trimming cut 4 bases from V and 0 bases from J; bases unmatched to any gene: 5. CDR1 MDHEN and CDR2 SYDVKM come from the germline V gene. This CDR3 has 16 residues. The CDR3 bases are TGTGCCAGCAGTTCCAGGACTAGAGCGAACACCGGGGAGCTGTTTTTT. Amino acids: CASSSRTRANTGELFF.

This clonotype was detected ten times or more. The chain recombines TRBV20-1 with TRBJ1-5; no definite D call. V dropped 0 bases and J dropped 9 bases, with 12 bases sitting between them. This CDR3 spans 13 amino acids. Germline-derived CDR1 and CDR2 are DFQATT and SNEGSKA (reference sequence). The CDR3 DNA sequence: TGCAGTGCTAGAGATGGTACTGGGCCGCCCCAGCATTTT. Translation: CSARDGTGPPQHF.

About this clonotype itself: A much larger clone is a single base away; this may be a read error. The V and J genes are TRBV29-1 and TRBJ2-3; maybe TRBD2 (5 bases). Trimming left V 2 bases short and J 0 bases short, with 15 bases between. The CDR3 contains 16 residues. Germline-derived CDR1 and CDR2 are SQVTM and ANQGSEA. CDR3 nucleotide sequence: TGCAGCGTTGAATTAATGTGGGAGCCGAGCACAGATACGCAGTATTTT. This codes for CSVELMWEPSTDTQYF.

This clonotype was counted many times. This sequence joins TRBV20-1 and TRBJ2-7, with 7 positions matching TRBD2. Per germline, CDR1 DFQATT and CDR2 SNEGSKA (reference sequence). The V segment lost 3 bases and the J segment 3 bases; nucleotides outside the gene matches: 5. The CDR3 contains 13 residues. The CDR3 reads CSARSGNFYEQYF. The DNA of the CDR3 is TGCAGTGCTAGGAGCGGGAACTTCTACGAGCAGTACTTC.

This clonotype was detected only a few times. The rearrangement uses TRBV12-3 or TRBV12-4 and TRBJ2-3; the match to TRBD2 covers 13 bases. Germline trimming cut 6 bases from V and 2 bases from J; bases unmatched to any gene: 11. The CDR3 runs to 18 residues. CDR3 DNA: TGTGCCAGCAGCCCTACTAGCGGGGGGGCCCTAGTCACAGATACGCAGTATTTT. Amino acids: CASSPTSGGALVTDTQYF.

Remarks on this clonotype: This CDR3 is missing its conserved last phenylalanine or tryptophan, likely due to a read error. The genes are TRBV29-1 and TRBJ2-3; D is perhaps TRBD2 (5 bases). This CDR3 comprises 15 residues. Per germline, CDR1 SQVTM and CDR2 ANQGSEA. CDR3 in DNA: TGCAGCGCCAAAAGGACGGACGCTAGCACAAATACGCAGTATATT. Its translation: CSAKRTDASTNTQYI.

J is TRBJ2-7 and V is TRBV20-1; no clear D. From germline, CDR1 is DFQATT and CDR2 SNEGSKA (reference sequence). With 5 bases removed from V and 1 base from J, the gap between germline ends came to 12 bases. The CDR3 has 13 residues. CDR3 nucleotide sequence: TGCAGTGCTGCCGGTACACAGTCCTACGAGCAGTACTTC. This codes for CSAAGTQSYEQYF.

As to this clonotype: Being one base from a much bigger clone, this may be a read error. V gene TRBV7-9 combines with J gene TRBJ2-1, with a weak D call TRBD2 (6 bases). The ends were cut back, 5 bases at V and 7 bases at J, with 15 bases in the middle. Germline values: CDR1 SEHNR, CDR2 FQNEAQ (reference sequence). The CDR3 has 14 amino acids. CDR3 protein: CASSLLGGDNEQFF. Here the CDR3 DNA reads TGTGCCAGCAGCCTCCTGGGGGGAGATAATGAGCAGTTCTTC.

This clonotype occurred many times. The chain's CDR3 is CASSQLREANTDTQYF. In DNA, the CDR3 is TGTGCCAGCAGCCAGCTGCGGGAGGCCAACACAGATACGCAGTATTTT. The chain uses TRBV3-1 and TRBJ2-3; 8 bases match TRBD2. The CDR3 is made up of 16 amino acids. Looked up from germline, CDR1 is LGHDT and CDR2 is YNNKEL (reference sequence). The junction had 7 bases not matched to a gene; V was cut back by 3 bases and J by 2 bases.

This clonotype was seen more than once but under ten times. The chain recombines TRBV12-3 or TRBV12-4 with TRBJ2-3; possibly TRBD1 for D (6 bases). This CDR3 is 16 amino acids long. V was clipped by 0 bases and J by 4 bases, with 14 bases between them. CDR3 DNA sequence: TGTGCCAGCAGTTTAGCGCCTACAGGGTCCCCAGATACGCAGTATTTT. This translates into CASSLAPTGSPDTQYF.

In this sample, this clonotype turned up many times. The chain uses TRBV20-1 and TRBJ2-7; 11 nucleotides align to TRBD1. The trim removed 3 bases at V and 4 bases at J, leaving 5 bases unmatched. This CDR3 has 14 amino acids. CDR1 DFQATT and CDR2 SNEGSKA come from the germline V gene (reference sequence). In DNA, the CDR3 is TGCAGTGCTAGGTCACGGGACAGGGGGTACGAGCAGTACTTC. Encoded protein: CSARSRDRGYEQYF.

Notes on this clonotype: A much larger clone lies one base from this, so it may be a read error. This chain connects TRBV14 to TRBJ2-3, with D unresolved. The germline V gene encodes CDR1 SGHDN and CDR2 FVKESK. Trimming took off 2 bases at V and 2 bases at J, with 5 bases between the two ends. CDR3 size: 13 residues. The CDR3 here is CASSQNLTDTQYF. The CDR3 DNA reads TGTGCCAGCAGCCAAAACCTCACAGATACGCAGTATTTT.

This clonotype came up many times. The V and J genes are TRBV4-1 and TRBJ2-5; a possible D gene is TRBD1 (6 bases). V shed 0 bases and J shed 0 bases, with 17 bases lying between them. Germline CDR1 and CDR2: MGHRA and YSYEKL. CDR3 length: 18 residues. CDR3 bases: TGCGCCAGCAGCCAAGAGGTCCGGGACAACTTGTACCAAGAGACCCAGTACTTC. Protein product: CASSQEVRDNLYQETQYF.

As to this clonotype: As the CDR3 is not closed by the conserved phenylalanine or tryptophan, this likely results from a read error. This CDR3 is CASSFRGNQPQHS. CDR3 sequence (DNA): TGTGCCAGCAGCTTTAGGGGGAATCAGCCCCAGCATTCT. This chain joins TRBV7-2 and TRBJ1-5, with D maybe TRBD1 (6 bases). From germline, CDR1 is SGHTA and CDR2 FQGNSA. The CDR3 is 13 amino acids. Deletions cut 3 bases from V and 4 bases from J, with 7 bases between.

This clonotype was seen a few times. The chain recombines TRBV11-2 with TRBJ2-1; D is possibly TRBD1 or TRBD2 (5 bases each). The CDR3 is 14 amino acids. V shed 0 bases and J shed 5 bases, with 8 bases lying between them. CDR1 is SGHAT, CDR2 FQNNGV, per germline. In DNA form, the CDR3 reads TGTGCCAGCAGCTTAGATGGGACCCACAATGAGCAGTTCTTC. Amino acid sequence: CASSLDGTHNEQFF.

This clonotype occurred a few times. This sequence joins TRBV5-4 and TRBJ1-1; possibly TRBD1 for D (5 bases). The CDR3 runs to 14 residues. Germline lookup yields CDR1 SGHNT and CDR2 YYREEE (reference sequence). V was cut by 6 bases and J by 1 base, with 13 bases left in between. CDR3 amino acids: CASIKRDANTEAFF. CDR3 in DNA: TGTGCCAGCATTAAAAGGGACGCGAACACTGAAGCTTTCTTT.

Note on this clonotype: One base away lies a much larger clone, so this may be a sequencing read error. The CDR3 sequence is CASSHAPNGSYGSTF. CDR3 nucleotides: TGTGCCAGCAGCCACGCCCCGAACGGTAGCTATGGCTCCACCTTC. This sequence joins TRBV7-9 and TRBJ1-2; D is undetermined. Germline V gene lookup returns CDR1 SEHNR and CDR2 FQNEAQ (reference sequence). The CDR3 has 15 amino acids.

This clonotype occurred a few times. The chain joins TRBV19 to TRBJ2-1; 7 bases are shared with TRBD2. In germline, CDR1 is LNHDA, CDR2 SQIVND (reference sequence). The CDR3 loop spans 15 amino acids. Trimming at V came to 5 bases and at J to 7 bases, leaving 11 bases not matched to a gene. As DNA, the CDR3 is TGTGCCAGTAGTCCCGGAGCGGCGGGGGTAAATGAGCAGTTCTTC. Its translation: CASSPGAAGVNEQFF.

This clonotype has only a few counts. The chain has TRBV7-9 and TRBJ1-6, with a possible D match to TRBD1 (6 bases). The V end was cut by 5 bases, the J end by 0 bases, with 20 bases between. This CDR3 is 19 amino acids long. Germline assignment: CDR1 SEHNR and CDR2 FQNEAQ (reference sequence). The CDR3 region is CASSPVPRTVHSYNSPLHF. CDR3 sequence (DNA): TGTGCCAGCAGCCCCGTCCCCCGGACAGTCCACTCCTATAATTCACCCCTCCACTTT.

There are a few counts of this clonotype. V and J are TRBV19 and TRBJ2-1; D gene unclear. CDR1 LNHDA and CDR2 SQIVND come from the germline V gene (reference sequence). V was clipped by 7 bases and J by 8 bases, with 9 bases between them. This CDR3 has 11 amino acids. The CDR3 loop reads CASKRMDEQFF. In nucleotides, the CDR3 is TGTGCCAGTAAAAGGATGGATGAGCAGTTCTTC.

The chain employs TRBV7-9 and TRBJ1-2; no reliable D call. The germline V and J ends were trimmed by 4 bases and 6 bases, with 18 bases remaining between them. CDR3 size: 15 residues. Per germline, CDR1 SEHNR and CDR2 FQNEAQ (reference sequence). The CDR3: CASSSQRPALDGYTF. The CDR3 nucleotides are TGTGCCAGCAGCTCACAACGCCCGGCCCTCGATGGCTACACCTTC.

This clonotype showed up many times. The CDR3 protein is CASSQWTGSDYGYTF. In DNA, the CDR3 is TGCGCCAGCAGCCAGTGGACAGGGTCTGACTATGGCTACACCTTC. The chain has TRBV4-1 and TRBJ1-2, with 8 bases matching TRBD1. Trimming removed 3 bases from V and 3 bases from J; junction bases left unmatched: 6. Germline V gives CDR1 MGHRA, CDR2 YSYEKL. CDR3 length equals 15 residues.

This clonotype was counted at least ten times. This chain links TRBV9 with TRBJ2-6, with D possibly called TRBD1 or TRBD2 (6 bases each). Germline V lookup: CDR1 SGDLS, CDR2 YYNGEE. The CDR3 sequence is 18 residues long. Trimming removed 4 bases at V and 3 bases at J, with 20 bases between. The CDR3: CASSPEVGGQYGANVLTF. The DNA of the CDR3 is TGTGCCAGCAGCCCGGAGGTGGGGGGCCAATATGGGGCCAACGTCCTGACTTTC.

J is TRBJ1-2 and V is TRBV14; 11 bases fit TRBD1. This CDR3 has 14 amino acids. CDR1 and CDR2 (germline): SGHDN, FVKESK. V lost 3 bases, J lost 8 bases, and 5 bases stayed unmatched. The CDR3 reads CASSQLGQGEGYTF. In DNA form, the CDR3 reads TGTGCCAGCAGCCAGCTGGGACAGGGGGAAGGCTACACCTTC.

This clonotype was observed many times. The V and J genes are TRBV6-5 and TRBJ2-4, with D perhaps assigned TRBD1 or TRBD2 (6 bases each). The V gene's germline CDR1 is MNHEY and CDR2 SVGAGI. V lost 2 bases to trimming and J lost 6 bases, with 11 bases between them. The CDR3 is 14 amino acids. The CDR3 nucleotides read TGTGCCAGCAGTTACGGAGGGGGTCCAAACATTCAGTACTTC. Translating it yields CASSYGGGPNIQYF.